These 25 T cell receptor beta chains originate from one sample sequenced in a study of technical replicates of blood from a handful of donors. Produced via immunoSEQ multiplex PCR; TCRdb's table is partial and in-frame only. Of about 88,000 clones in the sample, 95% were seen once. The source material was T cells isolated from PBMCs. The receptors come from a human donor in good health.

The chain uses TRBV11-2 and TRBJ2-2; tentative D call: TRBD2 (6 bases). The germline V gene encodes CDR1 SGHAT and CDR2 FQNNGV. V gave up 5 bases and J gave up 4 bases, with 17 bases separating them. CDR3 length equals 16 residues. The CDR3 here is CASSKMEGVSTGELFF. The DNA for the CDR3 is TGTGCCAGCAGCAAGATGGAGGGAGTTAGCACCGGGGAGCTGTTTTTT. The full variable domain, completed using reference TRBV11-2 and TRBJ2-2, is EAGVAQSPRYKIIEKRQSVAFWCNPISGHATLYWYQQILGQGPKLLIQFQNNGVVDDSQLPKDRFSAERLKGVDSTLKIQPAKLEDSAVYLCASSKMEGVSTGELFFGEGSRLTVL.

V gene TRBV9 combines with J gene TRBJ1-4, with 8 bases fitting TRBD1. CDR3 length: 15 amino acids. V lost 3 bases and J lost 6; bases outside the gene matches: 7. From germline, CDR1 is SGDLS and CDR2 YYNGEE. The CDR3 coding sequence is TGTGCCAGCAGCGAAACAGGGGGTAGTGATGAAAAACTGTTTTTT. This gives the protein CASSETGGSDEKLFF.

The rearrangement links TRBV6-1 to TRBJ1-1; TRBD1 aligns across 8 bases. The CDR3 has 14 residues. CDR1 MNHNS and CDR2 SASEGT come from the germline V gene. V lost 11 bases to trimming and J lost 4 bases; unmatched junction nucleotides: 12. This CDR3 is CALREDRVFTEAFF. The CDR3 DNA reads as TGTGCCCTTCGAGAGGACAGGGTGTTCACTGAAGCTTTCTTT.

The chain is built from TRBV5-1 and TRBJ2-7, with 7 bases lining up with TRBD2. Germline V CDR1 and CDR2: SGHRS, YFSETQ. The CDR3 has 14 amino acids. J was trimmed by 0 bases and V by 2 bases; bases with no gene match: 2. In nucleotides, the CDR3 is TGCGCCAGCAGCTTCCCTAGCGGCTCCTACGAGCAGTACTTC. This codes for CASSFPSGSYEQYF. Drawing the rest from reference TRBV5-1 and TRBJ2-7, the complete variable domain is KAGVTQTPRYLIKTRGQQVTLSCSPISGHRSVSWYQQTPGQGLQFLFEYFSETQRNKGNFPGRFSGRQFSNSRSEMNVSTLELGDSALYLCASSFPSGSYEQYFGPGTRLTVT.

The CDR3, as DNA: TGTGCCAGCAGCCCCGGACTAATATCCTACAATGAGCAGTTCTTC. Residues: CASSPGLISYNEQFF. V and J are TRBV7-6 and TRBJ2-1; perhaps TRBD2 as D (6 bases). Germline CDR1 and CDR2: SGHVS and FNYEAQ. This CDR3 is 15 amino acids long. V lost 5 bases, J lost 1 base, and 12 bases lay in between. Drawing the rest from reference TRBV7-6 and TRBJ2-1, the complete variable domain is GAGVSQSPRYKVTKRGQDVALRCDPISGHVSLYWYRQALGQGPEFLTYFNYEAQQDKSGLPNDRFSAERPEGSISTLTIQRTEQRDSAMYRCASSPGLISYNEQFFGPGTRLTVL.

This clone appeared once. V is TRBV5-1 and J is TRBJ2-5, with 11 bases identical to TRBD2. CDR1 is SGHRS, CDR2 YFSETQ, per germline. V was clipped by 5 bases and J by 5 bases; unmatched bases: 8. The CDR3 length is 15 residues. CDR3 amino acids: CASRLAGGEGETQYF. The CDR3 coding sequence is TGCGCCAGCAGGCTAGCGGGAGGAGAAGGTGAGACCCAGTACTTC.

This CDR3 reads CASSWGQLSNQPQHF. The CDR3 region has the DNA TGTGCCAGTAGTTGGGGACAGCTCAGCAATCAGCCCCAGCATTTT. V and J are TRBV19 and TRBJ1-5; 7 bases are a match to TRBD1. Unmatched junction bases numbered 5, after V lost 5 bases and J lost 1 base. The CDR3 runs 15 residues. Germline V gives CDR1 LNHDA, CDR2 SQIVND (reference sequence).

This clone showed up just once. The chain carries TRBV7-8 and TRBJ1-5, with a possible D match to TRBD1 (6 bases). Trimming left V 4 bases short and J 11 bases short, with 18 bases between. The germline V gene encodes CDR1 SGHVS and CDR2 FQNEAQ. CDR3 length: 14 amino acids. CDR3 loop: CASSSGGRRQAQHF. The CDR3 DNA sequence: TGTGCCAGCAGCTCGGGGGGACGCCGACAGGCCCAGCATTTT.

The gene calls are TRBV7-9 and TRBJ2-1; D perhaps matches TRBD2 (6 bases). There are 13 residues in the CDR3. V gave up 5 bases and J gave up 4 bases, with 9 bases separating them. In germline, CDR1 is SEHNR, CDR2 FQNEAQ (reference sequence). CDR3 sequence (DNA): TGTGCCAGCAGCCAAGGACTATACAATGAGCAGTTCTTC. As protein: CASSQGLYNEQFF.

This chain links TRBV10-3 with TRBJ1-2, with 7 positions matching TRBD1. Unmatched junction bases numbered 4, after V lost 7 bases and J lost 2 bases. Germline CDR1 is ENHRY and CDR2 is SYGVKD. The CDR3 has 13 residues. The CDR3: CAINGQANYGYTF. DNA for the CDR3: TGTGCCATCAATGGACAGGCAAACTATGGCTACACCTTC.

CDR3 sequence: CASSHYRGADGQETQYF. Here the CDR3 DNA reads TGTGCCAGCAGTCATTACAGGGGCGCGGACGGGCAAGAGACCCAGTACTTC. This chain links TRBV5-4 with TRBJ2-5, with 7 bases fitting TRBD1. The CDR3 covers 17 residues. Trimming removed 5 bases from V and 2 bases from J; junction bases left unmatched: 15. The germline CDR1 and CDR2 sequences are SGHNT and YYREEE (reference sequence).

V usage is TRBV19 and J usage is TRBJ1-2; tentatively, D is TRBD1 (5 bases). CDR1 and CDR2 from the germline V gene are LNHDA and SQIVND (reference sequence). The CDR3 is 15 residues long. V was pared by 1 base and J by 4 bases, with 13 bases between. Here the CDR3 DNA reads TGTGCCAGTAGTATAGGGGGGACTGCGATCTATGGCTACACCTTC. It specifies CASSIGGTAIYGYTF.

This sequence joins TRBV7-9 and TRBJ1-3, with 9 nucleotides matching TRBD1. The CDR3 is made up of 13 amino acids. Germline V gene lookup returns CDR1 SEHNR and CDR2 FQNEAQ (reference sequence). Unmatched junction bases numbered 5, after V lost 6 bases and J lost 8 bases. The CDR3 coding sequence is TGTGCCAGCAGGTGGACAGGGGAGGACACCATATATTTT. Protein product: CASRWTGEDTIYF.

This clone was detected once. The rearrangement joins TRBV11-3 to TRBJ1-2; D is uncertain. The germline CDR1 and CDR2 sequences are SGHNT and YENEEA. CDR3 size: 12 residues. Trimming pared 5 bases from V and 4 bases from J, leaving 8 bases between. As DNA, the CDR3 is TGTGCCAGCAGCCGGGAGATCTATGGCTACACCTTC. Its translation: CASSREIYGYTF.

The genes are TRBV29-1 and TRBJ2-5; 16 positions match TRBD2. Germline CDR1 SQVTM, CDR2 ANQGSEA. CDR3 length: 17 residues. After removal of 5 bases from V and 3 bases from J, the junction contained 9 bases not matched to a gene. CDR3 bases: TGCAGCGTTACAGGGACTAGCGGGAGGGCCTGGGAAGAGACCCAGTACTTC. This sequence encodes CSVTGTSGRAWEETQYF.

This CDR3 is CAWSETAYYNEQFF. The CDR3 DNA sequence: TGTGCCTGGAGTGAGACTGCCTATTACAATGAGCAGTTCTTC. The chain has TRBV30 and TRBJ2-1; D remains unclear. V lost 1 base, J lost 4 bases, and 11 bases lay in between. The V gene's germline CDR1 is GTSNPN and CDR2 SVGIG (reference sequence). This CDR3 contains 14 residues. Full variable domain (missing parts from reference TRBV30 and TRBJ2-1): SQTIHQWPATLVQPVGSPLSLECTVEGTSNPNLYWYRQAAGRGLQLLFYSVGIGQISSEVPQNLSASRPQDRQFILSSKKLLLSDSGFYLCAWSETAYYNEQFFGPGTRLTVL.

The chain combines TRBV4-3 with TRBJ2-3, with D possibly being TRBD1 (6 bases). V was cut by 5 bases and J by 1 base, with 16 bases left in between. Germline assignment: CDR1 LGHNA and CDR2 YSLEER. This CDR3 is built from 16 residues. As DNA, the CDR3 is TGCGCCAGCAGCTGGCAACAGGGCAGGGGCACAGATACGCAGTATTTT. It specifies CASSWQQGRGTDTQYF.

The CDR3, as DNA: TGTGCCAGCAGTGAACCGGGGGGGACAGCAACAAGAGGTCAGCCCCAGCATTTT. The encoded protein is CASSEPGGTATRGQPQHF. The chain links TRBV6-1 to TRBJ1-5; 7 positions agree with TRBD1. After removal of 2 bases from V and 6 bases from J, the junction contained 16 bases not matched to a gene. The CDR3 is made up of 18 amino acids. From germline, CDR1 is MNHNS and CDR2 SASEGT.

The rearrangement links TRBV27 to TRBJ2-7; no clear D. The CDR3 contains 13 residues. V was shortened by 8 bases and J by 0 bases, with 11 bases between the two germline ends. CDR1 is MNHEY and CDR2 is SMNVEV in the germline V gene (reference sequence). CDR3 residues: CASGILSSYEQYF. The CDR3 DNA is TGTGCCAGCGGTATTTTGAGCTCCTACGAGCAGTACTTC.

V and J are TRBV28 and TRBJ2-1; possible D gene TRBD2, 6 bases. V was clipped by 4 bases and J by 0 bases, with 13 bases between them. The CDR3 is 16 residues long. The germline V gene encodes CDR1 MDHEN and CDR2 SYDVKM. The CDR3 coding sequence is TGTGCCAGCAGTTCCATAGCGGAAAGCTCCTACAATGAGCAGTTCTTC. Translation: CASSSIAESSYNEQFF. The variable domain in full, completed from reference TRBV28 and TRBJ2-1, reads DVKVTQSSRYLVKRTGEKVFLECVQDMDHENMFWYRQDPGLGLRLIYFSYDVKMKEKGDIPEGYSVSREKKERFSLILESASTNQTSMYLCASSSIAESSYNEQFFGPGTRLTVL.

The chain couples TRBV9 to TRBJ2-7; 8 positions agree with TRBD2. V lost 0 bases, J lost 2 bases, and 7 bases stayed unmatched. The CDR3 extends over 16 amino acids. Per germline, CDR1 SGDLS and CDR2 YYNGEE. The CDR3: CASSVGGKRGTYEQYF. The CDR3, as DNA: TGTGCCAGCAGCGTAGGCGGGAAGCGGGGGACCTACGAGCAGTACTTC.

This chain's CDR3 is CASSLLSGGDYEQYF. In DNA, the CDR3 is TGTGCCAGCAGCTTACTTTCGGGAGGGGATTACGAGCAGTACTTC. The chain combines TRBV7-8 with TRBJ2-7; 8 bases fit TRBD2. The CDR3 contains 15 residues. The V gene's germline CDR1 is SGHVS and CDR2 FQNEAQ. Trimming took 2 bases from V and 4 from J; bases not matched to a gene: 7.

The chain has TRBV11-3 and TRBJ2-3; a weak D match, TRBD2 (6 bases). The CDR3 loop spans 16 amino acids. V lost 3 bases to trimming and J lost 0 bases, with 13 bases between them. CDR1 is SGHNT and CDR2 is YENEEA in the germline V gene. CDR3 bases: TGTGCCAGCAGCTTGGGTAGCGGAACTAGCACAGATACGCAGTATTTT. It yields the protein CASSLGSGTSTDTQYF.

This rearrangement joins TRBV5-1 to TRBJ2-1; D unresolved. Germline CDR1 and CDR2: SGHRS and YFSETQ. The V and J ends lost 4 bases and 2 bases respectively, with 10 bases between them. This CDR3 is 14 amino acids long. DNA of the CDR3: TGCGCCAGCAGCCTTGAGGAAACCTACAATGAGCAGTTCTTC. It yields the protein CASSLEETYNEQFF.

V usage is TRBV7-6 and J usage is TRBJ2-3, with D possibly TRBD2 on 6 matching bases. The CDR3 consists of 15 residues. Germline CDR1 reads SGHVS; CDR2 reads FNYEAQ. Trimming cost V 3 bases and J 6 bases, with 16 bases left between them. The CDR3 here is CASSFGRETVDTQYF. The CDR3 DNA follows: TGTGCCAGCAGCTTTGGTCGGGAGACGGTCGATACGCAGTATTTT. Using reference TRBV7-6 and TRBJ2-3 for the parts outside the CDR3, the full variable domain is GAGVSQSPRYKVTKRGQDVALRCDPISGHVSLYWYRQALGQGPEFLTYFNYEAQQDKSGLPNDRFSAERPEGSISTLTIQRTEQRDSAMYRCASSFGRETVDTQYFGPGTRLTVL.